Shown below are 24 T cell receptor beta chains from a single sample sequenced in a study of CD8 T cells in ankylosing spondylitis. The study's findings and limits: Typical of ankylosing spondylitis blood, it appeared, was a TCR beta motif of seven to nine highly homologous variants.

TCRdb recomputed calls from the 5' RACE reads with MiXCR, one row per CDR3 protein. The sample shows about 220,000 distinct CDR3 sequences, more than 5.5% of them seen only once. The antigens for these receptors are not known. The sample comprised blood, either unsorted or a sorted T cell fraction (not recorded which). The source of these receptors is a male donor with ankylosing spondylitis.

In its sample, this clonotype was seen a few times. The chain uses TRBV13 and TRBJ2-7, with D possibly being TRBD1 or TRBD2 (6 bases each). Trimming took off 5 bases at V and 3 bases at J, with 8 bases between the two ends. The CDR3 covers 12 residues. Per germline, CDR1 PRHDT and CDR2 FYEKMQ (reference sequence). The CDR3 nucleotides are TGTGCCAGCAGCGGAGGGGGCTACGAGCAGTACTTC. Amino acid sequence: CASSGGGYEQYF.

The chain is built from TRBV30 and TRBJ1-2; tentative D call: TRBD1 (6 bases). V dropped 6 bases and J dropped 0 bases, with 14 bases sitting between them. Germline V lookup: CDR1 GTSNPN, CDR2 SVGIG (reference sequence). The CDR3 totals 14 residues. The CDR3 sequence: CACAQGTSNYGYTF. Here the CDR3 DNA reads TGTGCCTGCGCACAGGGAACGTCTAACTATGGCTACACCTTC.

This clonotype occurred many times. The J gene is TRBJ2-4, the V gene TRBV20-1; no definite D call. Germline lookup yields CDR1 DFQATT and CDR2 SNEGSKA (reference sequence). The germline V and J ends were trimmed by 5 bases and 6 bases, with 8 bases remaining between them. The CDR3 is 11 amino acids. The CDR3 loop reads CSARFLNIQYF. CDR3 nucleotide sequence: TGCAGTGCTCGGTTCCTAAACATTCAGTACTTC.

V gene TRBV11-3 combines with J gene TRBJ2-7; D unclear. Germline assignment: CDR1 SGHNT and CDR2 YENEEA. V was pared by 4 bases and J by 3 bases, with 7 bases between. The CDR3 is made up of 12 amino acids. For the CDR3, the DNA is TGTGCCAGCAGCTCGTCTTACTACGAGCAGTACTTC. It specifies CASSSSYYEQYF.

This clonotype was detected many times. V usage is TRBV11-2 and J usage is TRBJ1-2, with a possible D match to TRBD1 (5 bases). This CDR3 is built from 15 residues. Germline V CDR1 and CDR2: SGHAT, FQNNGV. With 5 bases removed from V and 0 bases from J, the gap between germline ends came to 13 bases. Written as DNA, the CDR3 is TGTGCCAGCAGCCCAATGGGGACTGCTAACTATGGCTACACCTTC. Amino acid sequence: CASSPMGTANYGYTF. Full variable domain (missing parts from reference TRBV11-2 and TRBJ1-2): EAGVAQSPRYKIIEKRQSVAFWCNPISGHATLYWYQQILGQGPKLLIQFQNNGVVDDSQLPKDRFSAERLKGVDSTLKIQPAKLEDSAVYLCASSPMGTANYGYTFGSGTRLTVV.

This clonotype was observed a handful of times. V is TRBV14 and J is TRBJ2-1; 9 bases are shared with TRBD1. With 3 bases clipped from V and 6 bases from J, the junction kept 9 bases outside the gene matches. Germline V gives CDR1 SGHDN, CDR2 FVKESK. This CDR3 has 16 residues. This chain's CDR3 is CASSHSTGTGINEQFF. The CDR3 nucleotides read TGTGCCAGCAGCCATTCAACCGGGACAGGGATCAATGAGCAGTTCTTC.

The V call is TRBV7-8, the J call TRBJ2-2; D remains ambiguous. The CDR3 is 15 residues long. Germline lookup yields CDR1 SGHVS and CDR2 FQNEAQ. Trimming shortened V by 2 bases and J by 1 base, and 8 bases separated the two germline ends. Written as DNA, the CDR3 is TGTGCCAGCAGCTTATGGCGTGGGAACACCGGGGAGCTGTTTTTT. Its translation is CASSLWRGNTGELFF.

This clonotype was seen repeatedly, ten times or more. This chain uses TRBV9 with TRBJ2-3, with TRBD2 as a possible D gene (5 bases). The CDR3 covers 15 residues. CDR1 is SGDLS and CDR2 is YYNGEE in the germline V gene. Trimming left V 0 bases short and J 5 bases short, with 13 bases between. This CDR3 is CASSVDAGPGDTQYF. The CDR3 DNA is TGTGCCAGCAGCGTAGATGCGGGCCCGGGAGATACGCAGTATTTT.

This clonotype has at least ten counts. The V and J genes are TRBV3-1 and TRBJ2-7; 8 bases align to TRBD2. The length of the CDR3 is 14 residues. Germline V CDR1 and CDR2: LGHDT, YNNKEL (reference sequence). V was pared by 5 bases and J by 8 bases, with 11 bases of the junction left unmatched. CDR3 sequence (DNA): TGTGCCAGCAGCGTAGCGGGACGCTCCCACCAGCAGTACTTC. Its protein product is CASSVAGRSHQQYF.

This chain uses TRBV6-1 with TRBJ1-2, with D possibly matching TRBD1 (5 bases). The V end lost 6 bases, the J end lost 1 base, and 18 bases lay between the germline ends. This CDR3 contains 16 residues. Germline values: CDR1 MNHNS, CDR2 SASEGT. In DNA form, the CDR3 reads TGTGCCAGCAGGGGATTGACAGACAAACGTAACTATGGCTACACCTTC. Protein: CASRGLTDKRNYGYTF.

This clonotype was picked up a small number of times. The chain joins TRBV7-6 to TRBJ2-7; 8 bases are a match to TRBD1. Germline V gene lookup returns CDR1 SGHVS and CDR2 FNYEAQ. The length of the CDR3 is 15 residues. The V segment lost 4 bases and the J segment 0 bases; nucleotides outside the gene matches: 5. The CDR3 sequence is CASSSDRGVSYEQYF. Here the CDR3 DNA reads TGTGCCAGCAGCTCCGACAGGGGAGTCTCCTACGAGCAGTACTTC.

This clonotype has a count of ten or more. This sequence joins TRBV14 and TRBJ2-1; possible D gene TRBD2, 5 bases. The germline V and J ends were trimmed by 3 bases and 4 bases, with 25 bases remaining between them. From germline, CDR1 is SGHDN and CDR2 FVKESK. CDR3 length: 19 residues. The CDR3 reads CASSHTRHTTWELYNEQFF. CDR3 nucleotides: TGTGCCAGCAGCCATACACGTCACACTACCTGGGAGCTTTACAATGAGCAGTTCTTC.

Ten or more counts support this clonotype. The V and J genes are TRBV27 and TRBJ2-6; no clear D gene. Per the germline V gene, CDR1 is MNHEY and CDR2 is SMNVEV (reference sequence). CDR3 length: 13 residues. Trimming cost V 8 bases and J 1 base, with 6 bases left between them. CDR3 coding DNA: TGTGCCAGCTCCGGGTCTGGGGCCAACGTCCTGACTTTC. It translates to CASSGSGANVLTF.

This clonotype came up many times. V and J are TRBV7-9 and TRBJ1-5; 9 positions match TRBD1. Germline V gene sequence: CDR1 SEHNR, CDR2 FQNEAQ (reference sequence). The CDR3 length is 15 residues. The V gene end was trimmed by 0 bases and the J gene end by 7 bases; junction bases not matched to a gene: 4. As DNA, the CDR3 is TGTGCCAGCAGCTTAGCTGGACAGGGGAACCAGCCCCAGCATTTT. Translated, it gives CASSLAGQGNQPQHF.

This clonotype occurred many times. The chain carries TRBV5-1 and TRBJ2-3, with TRBD1 matching over 12 bases. The junction had 7 bases not matched to a gene; V was cut back by 0 bases and J by 5 bases. This CDR3 is built from 17 residues. Germline-derived CDR1 and CDR2 are SGHRS and YFSETQ. CDR3 loop: CASSLEGTGGEQDTQYF. The CDR3 DNA reads TGCGCCAGCAGCTTGGAAGGGACAGGGGGCGAGCAAGATACGCAGTATTTT.

This clonotype came up many times. This chain connects TRBV4-3 to TRBJ2-7; 7 bases are a match to TRBD1. V lost 3 bases and J lost 5; bases outside the gene matches: 10. The germline V gene has CDR1 LGHNA and CDR2 YSLEER. The CDR3 sequence is 15 residues long. Here the CDR3 reads CASSQASTGFNEQYF. DNA of the CDR3: TGCGCCAGCAGCCAGGCCTCGACAGGGTTCAACGAGCAGTACTTC.

CDR3 coding DNA: TGCAGTGCTAGCGAGGGGCTCGGATATAACTATGGCTACACCTTC. Translated, it gives CSASEGLGYNYGYTF. The chain links TRBV20-1 to TRBJ1-2; D is possibly TRBD1 (5 bases). CDR3 length: 15 residues. Germline assignment: CDR1 DFQATT and CDR2 SNEGSKA (reference sequence). V lost 3 bases and J 1 base, leaving 15 bases between the germline ends.

The J gene is TRBJ1-1, the V gene TRBV5-5; TRBD1 might be the D (6 bases). Germline V CDR1 and CDR2: SGHKS, YYEKEE (reference sequence). The CDR3 runs to 15 residues. V was trimmed by 6 bases and J by 6 bases, leaving 21 bases between them. The CDR3 is CASTIGGASGAEAFF. The CDR3 DNA reads TGTGCCAGCACTATTGGGGGGGCCTCCGGCGCTGAAGCTTTCTTT.

The sample holds many counts of this clonotype. The rearrangement joins TRBV4-3 to TRBJ1-5; D call uncertain. V lost 1 base and J lost 2, with 15 bases in between. Germline-derived CDR1 and CDR2 are LGHNA and YSLEER. The length of the CDR3 is 17 residues. CDR3 coding DNA: TGCGCCAGCAGCCAAGGGGTCTCGAGAGGAGGCAATCAGCCCCAGCATTTT. This encodes CASSQGVSRGGNQPQHF.

This clonotype appeared once. The gene calls are TRBV6-6 and TRBJ2-7; tentative D call: TRBD2 (5 bases). CDR3 length: 12 residues. Germline V CDR1 and CDR2: MNHNY, SVGAGI (reference sequence). V dropped 8 bases and J dropped 5 bases, with 13 bases sitting between them. The CDR3: CASLGRGNEQYF. The CDR3 DNA is TGTGCCAGCCTGGGGAGAGGTAACGAGCAGTACTTC.

This clonotype was observed a handful of times. This chain links TRBV20-1 with TRBJ1-1; 9 bases are shared with TRBD1. V was pared by 3 bases and J by 5 bases, with 22 bases of the junction left unmatched. Germline V gene lookup returns CDR1 DFQATT and CDR2 SNEGSKA (reference sequence). This CDR3 is 19 amino acids long. The DNA of the CDR3 is TGCAGTGCTAGCCTACTCAAAGGGACCGGGACAGGGTGGCCAACTGAAGCTTTCTTT. As protein: CSASLLKGTGTGWPTEAFF.

This clonotype was recorded at least ten times. The gene calls are TRBV27 and TRBJ1-3; D may be TRBD1 (5 bases). The CDR3 is made up of 14 amino acids. Trimming took 5 bases from V and 4 from J, leaving 12 bases between them. The V gene's germline CDR1 is MNHEY and CDR2 SMNVEV (reference sequence). DNA of the CDR3: TGTGCCAGCAGTCCCGGGACGGGAGGAAACACCATATATTTT. As protein: CASSPGTGGNTIYF.

V and J are TRBV11-2 and TRBJ2-1; D is ambiguous. The CDR3 runs to 18 residues. V lost 1 base and J lost 1, with 17 bases in between. CDR1 and CDR2 from the germline V gene are SGHAT and FQNNGV. The CDR3 region is CASSLVLHSDLSYNEQFF. In DNA, the CDR3 is TGTGCCAGCAGCTTAGTCTTACATTCAGACTTGTCCTACAATGAGCAGTTCTTC.

In its sample, this clonotype was seen many times. The chain is built from TRBV7-2 and TRBJ2-3; D not resolved. From germline, CDR1 is SGHTA and CDR2 FQGNSA. Trimming shortened V by 5 bases and J by 5 bases, and 11 bases separated the two germline ends. The CDR3 covers 13 residues. This CDR3 reads CASSPISVDTQYF. The CDR3 bases are TGTGCCAGCAGCCCCATCTCGGTAGATACGCAGTATTTT.